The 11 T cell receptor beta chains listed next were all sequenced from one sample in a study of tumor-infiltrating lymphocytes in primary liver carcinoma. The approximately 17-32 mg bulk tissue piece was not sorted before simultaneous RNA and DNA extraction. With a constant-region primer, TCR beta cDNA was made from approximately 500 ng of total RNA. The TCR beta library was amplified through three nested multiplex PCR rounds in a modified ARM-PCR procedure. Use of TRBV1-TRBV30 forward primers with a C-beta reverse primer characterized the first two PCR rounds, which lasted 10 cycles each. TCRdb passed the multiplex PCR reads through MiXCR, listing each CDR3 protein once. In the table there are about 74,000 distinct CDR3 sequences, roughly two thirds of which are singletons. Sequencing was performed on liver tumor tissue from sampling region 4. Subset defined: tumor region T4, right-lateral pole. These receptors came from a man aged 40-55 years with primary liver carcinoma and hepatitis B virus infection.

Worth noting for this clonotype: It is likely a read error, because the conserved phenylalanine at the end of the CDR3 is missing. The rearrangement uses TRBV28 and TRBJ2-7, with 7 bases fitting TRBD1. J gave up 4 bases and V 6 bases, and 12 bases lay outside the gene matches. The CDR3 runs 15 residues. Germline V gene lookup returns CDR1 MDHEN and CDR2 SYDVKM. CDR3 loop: CASSPRRGQPYEQYL. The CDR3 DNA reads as TGTGCCAGCAGCCCACGAAGGGGGCAACCTTACGAGCAGTACTTA.

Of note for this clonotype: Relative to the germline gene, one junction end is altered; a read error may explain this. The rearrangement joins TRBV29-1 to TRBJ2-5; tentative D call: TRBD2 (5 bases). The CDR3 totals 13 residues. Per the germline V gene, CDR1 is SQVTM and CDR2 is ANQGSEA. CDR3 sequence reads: CSAFSENQKTHYF. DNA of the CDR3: TGCAGCGCTTTTAGCGAGAACCAAAAGACCCATTACTTC.

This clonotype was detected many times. CDR3 coding DNA: TGTGCCAGCAGTTACGGGCAAATTAGCAATCAGCCCCAGCATTTT. As protein: CASSYGQISNQPQHF. The V call is TRBV6-6, the J call TRBJ1-5, with unresolved D. The CDR3 consists of 15 residues. V was cut by 2 bases and J by 0 bases, with 8 bases left in between. CDR1 is MNHNY and CDR2 is SVGAGI in the germline V gene (reference sequence).

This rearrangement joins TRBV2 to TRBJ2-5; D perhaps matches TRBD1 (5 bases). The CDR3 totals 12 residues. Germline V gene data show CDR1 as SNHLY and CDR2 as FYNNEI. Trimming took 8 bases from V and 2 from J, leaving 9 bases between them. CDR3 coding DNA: TGTGCCAGCTACAGGTTACAAGAGACCCAGTACTTC. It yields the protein CASYRLQETQYF.

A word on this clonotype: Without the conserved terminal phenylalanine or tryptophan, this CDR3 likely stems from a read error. This chain's CDR3 is CASSYGPTEAFL. The DNA for the CDR3 is TGTGCCAGTAGTTACGGGCCCACCGAAGCTTTCTTA. V is TRBV6-6 and J is TRBJ1-1, with unresolved D. Germline loops: CDR1 MNHNY, CDR2 SVGAGI (reference sequence). This CDR3 is built from 12 residues.

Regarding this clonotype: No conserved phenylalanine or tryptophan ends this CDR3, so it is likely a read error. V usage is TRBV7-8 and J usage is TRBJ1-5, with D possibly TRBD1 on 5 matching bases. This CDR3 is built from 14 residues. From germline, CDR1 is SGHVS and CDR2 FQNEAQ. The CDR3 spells CVSSSGTFNRPQHY. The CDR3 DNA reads TGTGTCAGCAGCTCCGGGACCTTCAATCGGCCCCAGCATTAT.

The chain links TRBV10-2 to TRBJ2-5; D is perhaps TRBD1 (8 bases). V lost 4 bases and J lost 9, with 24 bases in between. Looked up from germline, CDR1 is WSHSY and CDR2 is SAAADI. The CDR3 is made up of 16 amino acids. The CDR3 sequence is CASSALVTGDREAQYF. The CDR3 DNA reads TGCGCCAGCAGTGCCCTTGTGACAGGGGATCGGGAGGCCCAGTACTTC.

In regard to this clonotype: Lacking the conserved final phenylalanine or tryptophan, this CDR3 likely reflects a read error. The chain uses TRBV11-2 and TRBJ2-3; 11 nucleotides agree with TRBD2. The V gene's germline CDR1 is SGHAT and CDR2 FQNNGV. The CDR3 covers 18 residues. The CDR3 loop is CAISLTTSGRAGRDTQYY. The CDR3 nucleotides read TGTGCCATCAGCTTAACTACTAGCGGGAGAGCGGGGCGAGATACGCAGTATTAT.

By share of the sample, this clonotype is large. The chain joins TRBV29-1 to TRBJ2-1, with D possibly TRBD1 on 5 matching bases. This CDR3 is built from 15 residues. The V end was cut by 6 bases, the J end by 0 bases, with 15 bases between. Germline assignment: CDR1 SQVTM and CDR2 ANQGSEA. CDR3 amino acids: CSVGPPSSSYNEQFF. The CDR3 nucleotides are TGCAGCGTGGGGCCTCCTTCCAGCTCCTACAATGAGCAGTTCTTC.

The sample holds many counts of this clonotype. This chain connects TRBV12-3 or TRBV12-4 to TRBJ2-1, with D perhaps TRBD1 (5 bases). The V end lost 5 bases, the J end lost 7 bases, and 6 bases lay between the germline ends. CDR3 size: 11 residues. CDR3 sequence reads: CASSRGNEQFF. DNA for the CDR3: TGTGCCAGCAGTAGGGGAAATGAGCAGTTCTTC.

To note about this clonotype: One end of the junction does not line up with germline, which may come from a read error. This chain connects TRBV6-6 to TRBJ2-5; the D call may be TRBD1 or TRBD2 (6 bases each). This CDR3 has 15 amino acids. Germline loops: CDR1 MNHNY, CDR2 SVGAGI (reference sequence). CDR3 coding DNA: TGTACCAGCAGCTGGGGGGCGGACCGTAGGGAGACCCAGTACTTC. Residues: CTSSWGADRRETQYF.